Listed below are T cell receptor beta chains from one sample, sequenced in a study of T-cell reconstitution after alpha-beta-depleted transplantation in children. TCRdb re-called the PCR reads through MiXCR, storing one row per CDR3 protein. This table holds approximately 200,000 distinct CDR3 sequences, 6.3% found once. Specimen: PBMCs, collected before TCRalphabeta/CD19-depleted stem cell transplant. These receptors were collected from a girl under two years old with combined immunodeficiency, due to receive a stem cell transplant. Each CDR3 is given with its conserved first and last residue. The D gene is left open where the match is weak. Size is stated for part of the rows, as once, few or many counts, or as a class when the clone is expanded.

TRBJ2-3 TRBV28 - many TGTGCCAGCAGTTTCAGACCAGATACGCAGTATTTT CASSFRPDTQYF
TRBJ2-3 TRBV29-1 - many TGCAGCGTTGATGGGACTCGAAGCACAGATACGCAGTATTTT CSVDGTRSTDTQYF
TRBJ2-7 TRBV4-3 - many TGCGCCAGCAGCCAAGGCACAATCTCCTACGAGCAGTACTTC CASSQGTISYEQYF
TRBJ2-2 TRBV9 - - TGTGCCAGCAGGCAAGCAACCGGGGAGCTGTTTTTT CASRQATGELFF
TRBJ2-6 TRBV5-4 - many TGTGCCAGCAGCTTGGTAGGGGCACCCGTTAGGATCAAGCCTGGGGCCAACGTCCTGACTTTC CASSLVGAPVRIKPGANVLTF
TRBJ1-1 TRBV5-1 - many TGCGCCAGCAGCTTGGGCAGAAATGAAGCTTTCTTT CASSLGRNEAFF
TRBJ2-1 TRBV29-1 - many TGCAGCGTTGAAGATTTCCCCCCTAATTACAATGAGCAGTTCTTC CSVEDFPPNYNEQFF
TRBJ2-7 TRBV7-2 TRBD2 many TGTGCCAGCAGCTTAGAAGCGGGGGGGCCCCACGAGCAGTACTTC CASSLEAGGPHEQYF
TRBJ2-7 TRBV4-1 - many TGCGCCAGCAGCCTAGTAGGGGCCTACGAGCAGTACTTC CASSLVGAYEQYF
TRBJ2-7 TRBV5-1 - few TGCGCCAGCAGCTGGTCCGGGGCTGACGAGCAGTACTTC CASSWSGADEQYF
TRBJ2-1 TRBV29-1 - many TGCAGCGTTATGGACTCCACATCCTACAATGAGCAGTTCTTC CSVMDSTSYNEQFF
TRBJ2-1 TRBV29-1 - many TGCAGCGTTGATGAGCCTATACGCTACAATGAGCAGTTCTTC CSVDEPIRYNEQFF
TRBJ2-5 TRBV10-3 - many TGTGCCATCAGTGATACAGAATACCAAGAGACCCAGTACTTC CAISDTEYQETQYF
TRBJ2-1 TRBV2 - many TGTGCCAGCATTTTATGGGGGTTTTGGACCAATGAGCAGTTCTTC CASILWGFWTNEQFF
TRBJ2-1 TRBV7-2 TRBD2 few TGTGCCAGCAGCTTAACGGGAGGGCCGGGGGAGCAGTTCTTC CASSLTGGPGEQFF
TRBJ2-1 TRBV29-1 TRBD2 many TGCAGCGTTGAAGATCCTCTCGGGACTATTGCGAATGAGCAGTTCTTC CSVEDPLGTIANEQFF
TRBJ2-2 TRBV11-2 TRBD2 many TGTGCCAGCAGCTTTTTAGCGGGAGATCCCGGGGAGCTGTTTTTT CASSFLAGDPGELFF
TRBJ2-5 TRBV2 - many TGTGCCAGCAGTGAAGAGGAGACCCAGTACTTC CASSEEETQYF
TRBJ2-5 TRBV14 TRBD2 many TGTGCCAGCAGCCCGACTAGCGAAGAGACCCAGTACTTC CASSPTSEETQYF
TRBJ2-3 TRBV2 - - TGTGCCAGCCCGTCCGTCAGGTCACCTAGCACAGATACGCAGTATTTT CASPSVRSPSTDTQYF
TRBJ2-3 TRBV7-9 - many TGTGCCAGCAGTTATATTCAGGGCACAGATACGCAGTATTTT CASSYIQGTDTQYF
TRBJ2-5 TRBV9 TRBD2 many TGTGCCAGCAGCGTAGCCTCTAGCGGGAGGGCCACACAAGAGACCCAGTACTTC CASSVASSGRATQETQYF
TRBJ2-7 TRBV4-1 TRBD2 many TGCGCCAGCAGCCTTCGACTAGCGGGATCCTACGAGCAGTACTTC CASSLRLAGSYEQYF
TRBJ2-3 TRBV20-1 TRBD2 - TGCGCGAGAAGCGGGAGGGCAGATACGCAGTATTTT CARSGRADTQYF
TRBJ2-2 TRBV12-3/TRBV12-4 - many TGTGCCAGCAGTTTACTTGACTCACCACTCACCGGGGAGCTGTTTTTT CASSLLDSPLTGELFF
TRBJ2-7 TRBV7-8 TRBD1 - TGTGCCAGCAGCTTAGCAGGACAGGGGATACCCGAGCAGTACTTC CASSLAGQGIPEQYF
TRBJ2-3 TRBV29-1 TRBD2 few TGCAGCGTGGTACCTAGCGGGAGAGGGTGGGATACGCAGTATTTT CSVVPSGRGWDTQYF
TRBJ2-3 TRBV7-9 - many TGTGCCAGCAGCCCTATCGTAGATACGCAGTATTTT CASSPIVDTQYF
TRBJ2-3 TRBV5-5 - many TGTGCCAGCAGCTTGGCGGGGCCCACAGATACGCAGTATTTT CASSLAGPTDTQYF
TRBJ2-3 TRBV11-2 TRBD2 many TGTGCCAGCAGCTTAAATTCTGAGCGGGGTGACACAGATACGCAGTATTTT CASSLNSERGDTDTQYF
TRBJ2-5 TRBV28 TRBD1 many TGTGCCAGCAGTTCAATGCAGACAGGGTGGGAGACCCAGTACTTC CASSSMQTGWETQYF
TRBJ2-7 TRBV20-1 - - TGCAGTGCTAGAGATCAAAAGAGGTTGGGGGGCAACTACGAGCAGTACTTC CSARDQKRLGGNYEQYF
TRBJ2-2 TRBV11-2 - many TGTGCCAGCAGCCCCTTTTGGCGGAGGAACACCGGGGAGCTGTTTTTT CASSPFWRRNTGELFF
TRBJ1-6 TRBV11-1 - few TGTGCCAGCAGTTTCCGGGACGGAACTAATTCACCCCTCCACTTT CASSFRDGTNSPLHF
TRBJ2-3 TRBV4-3 TRBD2 many TGCGCCAGCAGCCATCAGACTAGCGGGGGGGCTGATACGCAGTATTTT CASSHQTSGGADTQYF
TRBJ2-1 TRBV12-5 TRBD2 many TGTGCTAGTGGTATCGGGACTAGCGGCAAAAATGAGCAGTTCTTC CASGIGTSGKNEQFF
TRBJ2-7 TRBV19 TRBD2 many TGTGCCAGTAGTATGGAACTAGCGGGGGAGCAGTACTTC CASSMELAGEQYF
TRBJ1-1 TRBV7-3 - - TGTGCCAGTCACGTGGGCCGGAAGGGGAACACTGAAGCTTTCTTT CASHVGRKGNTEAFF
TRBJ2-3 TRBV11-2 - many TGTGCCAGCAGCTTAAGAGCAGATACGCAGTATTTT CASSLRADTQYF
TRBJ2-5 TRBV11-2 TRBD1 many TGTGCCAGCAGCTTAGGCCCGGGACAGGGAGAGACCCAGTACTTC CASSLGPGQGETQYF